These 24 T cell receptor beta chains originate from one sample sequenced in a study of blood T cell repertoires in COVID-19. Assay used: immunoSEQ multiplex PCR; TCRdb lists only in-frame clones, some missing. The table has 70,000 to 100,000 clones, about 91% seen once; the top ten hold roughly 8.1%. The source material was peripheral blood. The source is a woman in her seventies with acute or convalescent COVID-19.

The chain recombines TRBV28 with TRBJ2-7, with D possibly matching TRBD1 (5 bases). The CDR3 is made up of 15 amino acids. Germline CDR1 reads MDHEN; CDR2 reads SYDVKM. The germline V and J ends were trimmed by 5 bases and 0 bases, with 14 bases remaining between them. The CDR3 region has the DNA TGTGCCAGCAGTACTGACAGCCTAGGCTCCTACGAGCAGTACTTC. Translated, it gives CASSTDSLGSYEQYF.

This chain uses TRBV28 with TRBJ2-2; D is perhaps TRBD2 (5 bases). The germline gives CDR1 MDHEN, CDR2 SYDVKM. The CDR3 contains 12 residues. The V and J ends lost 10 bases and 5 bases respectively, with 11 bases between them. The CDR3 loop reads CATEGGTGELFF. CDR3 DNA sequence: TGTGCCACGGAAGGAGGAACCGGGGAGCTGTTTTTT.

The rearrangement uses TRBV18 and TRBJ2-7, with D perhaps TRBD1 (6 bases). Trimming cost V 3 bases and J 3 bases, with 12 bases left between them. This CDR3 spans 14 amino acids. Germline CDR1 is KGHSH and CDR2 is LQKENI. CDR3 amino acids: CASSPTGWNYEQYF. The CDR3 region has the DNA TGTGCCAGCTCACCCACAGGGTGGAACTACGAGCAGTACTTC.

The rearrangement joins TRBV12-3 or TRBV12-4 to TRBJ1-4; no firm D call. Trimming stripped 0 bases from V and 15 bases from J, with 14 bases between. The CDR3 is made up of 13 amino acids. The CDR3 protein is CASSLARRGWLFF. CDR3 in DNA: TGTGCCAGCAGTTTAGCCCGGAGAGGGTGGTTGTTTTTT.

The chain couples TRBV19 to TRBJ2-3; D not certain. Trimming took 3 bases from V and 4 from J, leaving 8 bases between them. The CDR3 loop spans 13 amino acids. Germline-derived CDR1 and CDR2 are LNHDA and SQIVND (reference sequence). The CDR3 protein is CASSIMAADTQYF. CDR3 coding DNA: TGTGCCAGTAGTATCATGGCGGCAGATACGCAGTATTTT.

This clone was picked up one time. The V and J genes are TRBV11-3 and TRBJ2-7; tentative D call: TRBD2 (6 bases). The CDR3 has 14 amino acids. V was pared by 5 bases and J by 7 bases, with 18 bases between. Per germline, CDR1 SGHNT and CDR2 YENEEA. The CDR3 spells CASSLTPGAGEQYF. As DNA, the CDR3 is TGTGCCAGCAGCCTGACCCCGGGCGCGGGGGAGCAGTACTTC.

The chain links TRBV7-6 to TRBJ2-7, with D possibly TRBD2 on 5 matching bases. Germline loops: CDR1 SGHVS, CDR2 FNYEAQ. The CDR3 runs to 14 residues. Between the trimmed V and J ends, which lost 5 bases and 2 bases, there was a span of 13 bases. The CDR3 nucleotides read TGTGCCAGCAGCCCCGACTATGGAACCTACGAGCAGTACTTC. It translates to CASSPDYGTYEQYF.

The chain couples TRBV27 to TRBJ1-1; D gene ambiguous. V lost 1 base and J lost 0, with 15 bases in between. The CDR3 sequence is 17 residues long. Germline loops: CDR1 MNHEY, CDR2 SMNVEV (reference sequence). DNA of the CDR3: TGTGCCAGCAGTTTATATGTAAGGCAGGACTTGAACACTGAAGCTTTCTTT. Translated: CASSLYVRQDLNTEAFF.

CDR3 protein: CASSPGGTGGNYEQYF. CDR3 DNA: TGTGCCAGCAGCCCCGGGGGGACAGGGGGTAACTACGAGCAGTACTTC. The rearrangement links TRBV7-3 to TRBJ2-7, with TRBD1 identical over 11 bases. The CDR3 extends over 16 amino acids. CDR1 and CDR2 from the germline V gene are SGHTA and FQGTGA. V was clipped by 5 bases and J by 3 bases; unmatched bases: 9.

The chain carries TRBV14 and TRBJ2-3, with 7 bases matching TRBD2. V was pared by 3 bases and J by 3 bases, with 6 bases of the junction left unmatched. Germline CDR1 and CDR2: SGHDN and FVKESK. The CDR3 sequence is 15 residues long. The CDR3 here is CASSHRDYRTDTQYF. The CDR3, as DNA: TGTGCCAGCAGCCACCGGGACTACAGGACAGATACGCAGTATTTT.

The chain links TRBV12-3 or TRBV12-4 to TRBJ1-4; D might be TRBD1 (5 bases). V was shortened by 1 base and J by 16 bases, with 16 bases between the two germline ends. The CDR3 consists of 13 residues. CDR3 amino acids: CASSLVLTDKRFF. Written as DNA, the CDR3 is TGTGCCAGCAGTTTAGTTTTGACAGACAAGCGGTTTTTT.

In the case of this clone: One end of the junction varies from germline; a read error may be responsible. The J gene is TRBJ2-2, the V gene TRBV7-7; 7 nucleotides match TRBD1. The CDR3 runs to 19 residues. Germline V gene lookup returns CDR1 SSHAT and CDR2 FNYEAQ (reference sequence). Here the CDR3 reads CASSPWQGVFGRGTGELFF. CDR3 DNA sequence: TGTGCTAGCAGCCCCTGGCAGGGGGTTTTCGGTAGGGGCACCGGGGAGCTGTTTTTT.

The chain joins TRBV9 to TRBJ2-7, with D tentatively TRBD2 (7 bases). The CDR3 sequence is 15 residues long. V lost 5 bases and J 4 bases, leaving 19 bases between the germline ends. In germline, CDR1 is SGDLS, CDR2 YYNGEE. Here the CDR3 DNA reads TGTGCCAGCAGTATGGGGGCGGGGGAGCTTTACGAGCAGTACTTC. As protein: CASSMGAGELYEQYF.

The rearrangement joins TRBV4-1 to TRBJ2-7; D possibly corresponds to TRBD2 (6 bases). This CDR3 spans 12 amino acids. The V gene lost 1 base and the J gene lost 9 bases, with 10 bases spanning the gap. In germline, CDR1 is MGHRA, CDR2 YSYEKL. Written as DNA, the CDR3 is TGCGCCAGCAGCCAAGTCGGGGGTACGCAGTACTTC. This sequence encodes CASSQVGGTQYF.

This clone was seen a few times. The rearrangement links TRBV2 to TRBJ2-1, with 7 nucleotides matching TRBD1. There are 13 residues in the CDR3. Trimming took 7 bases from V and 8 from J; bases not matched to a gene: 8. Per the germline V gene, CDR1 is SNHLY and CDR2 is FYNNEI. The CDR3 spells CASKWDSWYEQFF. The CDR3 DNA follows: TGTGCCAGCAAATGGGACAGTTGGTATGAGCAGTTCTTC.

The rearrangement links TRBV2 to TRBJ2-1; 9 nucleotides match TRBD2. Per the germline V gene, CDR1 is SNHLY and CDR2 is FYNNEI. With 3 bases clipped from V and 9 bases from J, the junction kept 9 bases outside the gene matches. This CDR3 has 15 amino acids. CDR3 protein: CASSEGVAGVSEQFF. Here the CDR3 DNA reads TGTGCCAGCAGTGAGGGGGTAGCGGGAGTTAGTGAGCAGTTCTTC. The full variable domain, in which reference TRBV2 and TRBJ2-1 provide the parts outside the CDR3, is EPEVTQTPSHQVTQMGQEVILRCVPISNHLYFYWYRQILGQKVEFLVSFYNNEISEKSEIFDDQFSVERPDGSNFTLKIRSTKLEDSAMYFCASSEGVAGVSEQFFGPGTRLTVL.

The chain carries TRBV6-5 and TRBJ1-4, with D hard to call. V lost 7 bases and J lost 8, with 14 bases in between. The CDR3 length is 13 residues. The germline gives CDR1 MNHEY, CDR2 SVGAGI. CDR3 nucleotide sequence: TGTGCCAGCACGGCACTCAACGGGGAAAAACTGTTTTTT. Amino acid sequence: CASTALNGEKLFF.

The chain combines TRBV12-3 or TRBV12-4 with TRBJ1-2; weak D call: TRBD1 (6 bases). There are 12 residues in the CDR3. The V gene lost 6 bases and the J gene lost 7 bases, with 12 bases spanning the gap. The CDR3 coding sequence is TGTGCCAGCAGCAAAACAGGGTTTGGCTACACCTTC. Its protein is CASSKTGFGYTF.

The rearrangement joins TRBV12-3 or TRBV12-4 to TRBJ2-5; TRBD2 might be the D (6 bases). The CDR3 length is 13 residues. Between the trimmed V and J ends, which lost 5 bases and 5 bases, there was a span of 12 bases. The CDR3 DNA follows: TGTGCCAGCAGTCCCACAGGAGGGGAGACCCAGTACTTC. Its translation is CASSPTGGETQYF.

The J gene is TRBJ2-5, the V gene TRBV27; 8 nucleotides match TRBD1. The length of the CDR3 is 16 residues. CDR1 is MNHEY, CDR2 SMNVEV, per germline (reference sequence). V lost 0 bases and J lost 5; bases outside the gene matches: 8. CDR3: CASSLSGQGARETQYF. In DNA, the CDR3 is TGTGCCAGCAGTTTATCGGGCCAGGGGGCGCGGGAGACCCAGTACTTC.

The chain carries TRBV10-3 and TRBJ1-2; 10 bases align to TRBD1. The CDR3 spans 20 residues. Looked up from germline, CDR1 is ENHRY and CDR2 is SYGVKD. The ends lost 0 bases at V and 0 bases at J; junction bases unmatched: 13. CDR3: CAISESKIKTGGESNYGYTF. DNA of the CDR3: TGTGCCATCAGTGAGTCCAAGATTAAGACAGGGGGCGAGTCTAACTATGGCTACACCTTC.

The V call is TRBV6-5, the J call TRBJ2-1; TRBD2 is a possible D gene (6 bases). The germline V and J ends were trimmed by 7 bases and 9 bases, with 16 bases remaining between them. CDR1 MNHEY and CDR2 SVGAGI come from the germline V gene. The CDR3 runs to 13 residues. The CDR3 sequence: CASTYPVGGEQFF. In DNA form, the CDR3 reads TGTGCCAGCACCTACCCCGTCGGGGGTGAGCAGTTCTTC.

The chain couples TRBV20-1 to TRBJ1-3; unclear D gene. The CDR3 covers 15 residues. CDR1 is DFQATT and CDR2 is SNEGSKA in the germline V gene (reference sequence). The V and J ends lost 3 bases and 0 bases respectively, with 12 bases between them. The CDR3 sequence: CSASNRGPSGNTIYF. In nucleotides, the CDR3 is TGCAGTGCTAGTAATCGGGGTCCCTCTGGAAACACCATATATTTT.

CDR3 sequence reads: CASSISAGSYEQYF. The DNA for the CDR3 is TGTGCCAGTAGTATCTCCGCAGGATCCTACGAGCAGTACTTC. V and J are TRBV19 and TRBJ2-7, with no clear D. The germline V and J ends were trimmed by 3 bases and 1 base, with 10 bases remaining between them. CDR3 length equals 14 residues. CDR1 and CDR2 (germline): LNHDA, SQIVND (reference sequence).